This TCR beta chain was observed in a study of blood T cell repertoires in COVID-19. Study-level background: From the United States, Italy and Spain came samples of acute and convalescent COVID-19. Sample material is recorded as cDNA or gDNA derived from T cells, B-cell-depleted T cells, or PBMCs.

Original analysis: It was from reference gene primer amplification that nucleated cell counts were estimated. Some clones are missing from TCRdb's copy, which holds only in-frame ones; the method was immunoSEQ multiplex PCR. D and trimming were read from the DNA, whereas the V and J calls and clone size are those reported in that table. The data show around 250,000 clones, roughly 89% seen once. This clone turned up a few times. Germline V gene lookup returns CDR1 LGHNA and CDR2 YNFKEQ. The trim removed 1 base at V and 5 bases at J, leaving 11 bases unmatched. CDR3 length: 18 residues. The rearrangement links TRBV4-2 to TRBJ2-5; 12 bases align to TRBD2. The TCR sequence derives from a woman aged 40 to 50 who had recovered from COVID-19. Sequenced sample: peripheral blood. CDR3 loop: CASSQGRASGGAGETQYF. The DNA for the CDR3 is TGTGCCAGCAGCCAAGGGCGGGCTAGCGGGGGGGCCGGGGAGACCCAGTACTTC.